The 28 T cell receptor beta chains presented below share a single source sample, sequenced in a study of low-dose radiotherapy and immunotherapy resistance in tumors. Time point: before trial treatment. With a constant-region primer and a V-primer adapter, TCRs were subjected to about 20 PCR cycles of amplification. TCRdb re-called the reads through MiXCR, storing one row per CDR3 protein. The profile shows about 50,000 distinct CDR3 sequences, 12% of them singletons. The sequences come from PBMCs, collected before treatment. The receptors here all came from a female donor with ovarian cancer.

This clonotype was seen at least ten times. The rearrangement links TRBV29-1 to TRBJ2-1; the D gene is possibly TRBD2 (6 bases). Germline-derived CDR1 and CDR2 are SQVTM and ANQGSEA. The CDR3 contains 15 residues. The V end lost 7 bases, the J end lost 0 bases, and 16 bases lay between the germline ends. The CDR3 DNA reads TGCAGCGCTTATGAGACAGCGGGCTCCTACAATGAGCAGTTCTTC. Amino acids: CSAYETAGSYNEQFF.

This clonotype was found many times. The rearrangement joins TRBV5-1 to TRBJ2-1; 9 nucleotides line up with TRBD2. V gave up 6 bases and J gave up 3 bases; unmatched junction bases: 13. CDR3 length: 17 amino acids. Germline lookup yields CDR1 SGHRS and CDR2 YFSETQ. The CDR3 is CASNDPRGGAGYNEQFF. The DNA of the CDR3 is TGCGCCAGCAACGACCCCCGCGGGGGGGCCGGCTACAATGAGCAGTTCTTC.

This clonotype was picked up many times. J is TRBJ1-5 and V is TRBV12-3 or TRBV12-4; D unclear. Trimming took off 0 bases at V and 7 bases at J, with 10 bases between the two ends. The CDR3 is 14 residues long. The CDR3 sequence is CASSLAGGLQPQHF. As DNA, the CDR3 is TGTGCCAGCAGTTTAGCTGGAGGACTCCAGCCCCAGCATTTT.

The chain uses TRBV5-4 and TRBJ1-6, with D possibly TRBD1 on 5 matching bases. The ends were cut back, 5 bases at V and 5 bases at J, with 14 bases in the middle. Per the germline V gene, CDR1 is SGHNT and CDR2 is YYREEE (reference sequence). This CDR3 contains 15 residues. CDR3 sequence reads: CASRLGGRDNSPLHF. In nucleotides, the CDR3 is TGTGCCAGCAGACTGGGCGGCAGGGATAATTCACCCCTCCACTTT.

This clonotype was observed at least ten times. The chain couples TRBV29-1 to TRBJ1-1; no clear D gene. V gave up 7 bases and J gave up 8 bases, with 17 bases separating them. CDR1 SQVTM and CDR2 ANQGSEA come from the germline V gene. This CDR3 comprises 12 residues. CDR3 DNA sequence: TGCAGCGCCTCCCGGGCAGAGGCGGAAGCTTTCTTT. Its translation: CSASRAEAEAFF.

This clonotype was seen ten or more times. The chain recombines TRBV5-1 with TRBJ2-5; D gene unclear. The V gene's germline CDR1 is SGHRS and CDR2 YFSETQ. The CDR3 consists of 14 residues. The V and J ends lost 4 bases and 0 bases respectively, with 10 bases between them. CDR3 residues: CASSPAGHQETQYF. Written as DNA, the CDR3 is TGCGCCAGCAGCCCGGCCGGGCACCAAGAGACCCAGTACTTC.

This clonotype was seen ten or more times. This chain links TRBV4-3 with TRBJ2-1; 10 bases line up with TRBD2. Germline V gene sequence: CDR1 LGHNA, CDR2 YSLEER. V shed 1 base and J 7 bases; nucleotides not matched to a gene: 7. This CDR3 comprises 16 residues. CDR3 DNA: TGCGCCAGCAGCCAAGCGAGCGGGGGGGCCGCAAATGAGCAGTTCTTC. Protein sequence: CASSQASGGAANEQFF.

This clonotype came up many times. The chain couples TRBV6-2 or TRBV6-3 to TRBJ1-1, with 9 bases that match TRBD1. Trimming cost V 10 bases and J 0 bases; bases outside gene matches: 6. Germline CDR1 is MNHEY and CDR2 is SVGEGT. The CDR3 consists of 14 residues. The CDR3 coding sequence is TGTGCCAACAGGGGGCGAGTGATGAACACTGAAGCTTTCTTT. Protein sequence: CANRGRVMNTEAFF.

In this sample, this clonotype turned up many times. This rearrangement joins TRBV27 to TRBJ1-2; no firm D call. Germline lookup yields CDR1 MNHEY and CDR2 SMNVEV (reference sequence). Between the trimmed V and J ends, which lost 3 bases and 3 bases, there was a span of 20 bases. The CDR3 spans 17 residues. The DNA for the CDR3 is TGTGCCAGCAGTTTGATAGGCCCGAACATTTTTCACTATGGCTACACCTTC. It encodes CASSLIGPNIFHYGYTF.

This clonotype was recorded many times. This chain links TRBV12-3 or TRBV12-4 with TRBJ1-1, with D unresolved. V was pared by 4 bases and J by 11 bases, with 14 bases between. This CDR3 has 12 amino acids. The CDR3 loop reads CASSYISVEAFF. The CDR3 DNA sequence: TGTGCCAGCAGTTACATTTCGGTTGAGGCTTTCTTT.

This clonotype was seen ten or more times. The chain recombines TRBV7-3 with TRBJ2-1, with 10 nucleotides matching TRBD1. Germline V gene sequence: CDR1 SGHTA, CDR2 FQGTGA. Trimming removed 2 bases from V and 4 bases from J; junction bases left unmatched: 2. The CDR3 sequence is 15 residues long. The chain's CDR3 is CASSLLGQGYNEQFF. The CDR3 nucleotides read TGTGCCAGCAGCTTATTGGGACAGGGGTACAATGAGCAGTTCTTC.

Many counts were recorded for this clonotype. The V and J genes are TRBV9 and TRBJ1-4, with D possibly being TRBD1 (5 bases). This CDR3 region has 18 residues. Germline loops: CDR1 SGDLS, CDR2 YYNGEE. V lost 4 bases to trimming and J lost 1 base, with 20 bases between them. The CDR3 is CASSQDDQGRGTNEKLFF. For the CDR3, the DNA is TGTGCCAGCAGCCAAGACGACCAGGGACGGGGAACTAATGAAAAACTGTTTTTT. Drawing the rest from reference TRBV9 and TRBJ1-4, the complete variable domain is DSGVTQTPKHLITATGQRVTLRCSPRSGDLSVYWYQQSLDQGLQFLIQYYNGEERAKGNILERFSAQQFPDLHSELNLSSLELGDSALYFCASSQDDQGRGTNEKLFFGSGTQLSVL.

This clonotype was found many times. The chain's CDR3 is CSAATSGRFDEQFF. The CDR3, as DNA: TGCAGTGCTGCTACTAGCGGGAGGTTCGATGAGCAGTTCTTC. The chain joins TRBV20-1 to TRBJ2-1, with 12 bases fitting TRBD2. Per germline, CDR1 DFQATT and CDR2 SNEGSKA (reference sequence). The CDR3 spans 14 residues. Trimming at V came to 5 bases and at J to 8 bases, leaving 7 bases not matched to a gene.

This clonotype was seen ten or more times. J is TRBJ2-7 and V is TRBV20-1, with TRBD1 matching over 10 bases. The V and J ends lost 1 base and 6 bases, in that order; junction bases with no gene match: 6. The CDR3 totals 14 residues. Germline V gene lookup returns CDR1 DFQATT and CDR2 SNEGSKA (reference sequence). The chain's CDR3 is CSARGRTGGGEQYF. The DNA for the CDR3 is TGCAGTGCTAGAGGCCGGACAGGGGGTGGCGAGCAGTACTTC.

For this clonotype: This likely came from a read error, as a far larger clone is one base away. The chain links TRBV27 to TRBJ1-6; D ambiguous. This CDR3 spans 14 amino acids. Looked up from germline, CDR1 is MNHEY and CDR2 is SMNVEV (reference sequence). For the CDR3, the DNA is TGTGCCAGCAGTTTCCGTAGGGATAATTCACCCTTCCACTTT. Its protein product is CASSFRRDNSPFHF.

This clonotype rates as medium-sized. In DNA, the CDR3 is TGTGCCAGCAGCCACCCCCGGGGACAGCCCTTATTAAATCAGCCCCAGCATTTT. It yields the protein CASSHPRGQPLLNQPQHF. The rearrangement links TRBV28 to TRBJ1-5; TRBD1 aligns across 7 bases. CDR3 length: 18 amino acids. The V gene end was trimmed by 6 bases and the J gene end by 4 bases; junction bases not matched to a gene: 18. The germline V gene has CDR1 MDHEN and CDR2 SYDVKM.

This clonotype was seen repeatedly, ten times or more. This sequence joins TRBV5-8 and TRBJ2-5; weak D call: TRBD2 (6 bases). V lost 2 bases to trimming and J lost 2 bases, with 10 bases between them. This CDR3 is built from 14 residues. The germline V gene has CDR1 SGHTS and CDR2 YDEGEE. The chain's CDR3 is CASSFTGRQETQYF. The CDR3, as DNA: TGTGCCAGCAGCTTTACCGGGAGACAAGAGACCCAGTACTTC.

This clonotype was detected ten times or more. The gene calls are TRBV20-1 and TRBJ1-5; perhaps TRBD1 as D (6 bases). The CDR3 has 15 amino acids. V gave up 5 bases and J gave up 2 bases, with 16 bases separating them. The V gene's germline CDR1 is DFQATT and CDR2 SNEGSKA (reference sequence). The CDR3 spells CSASPGGRGNQPQHF. The CDR3 region has the DNA TGCAGTGCTTCCCCTGGGGGGCGAGGCAATCAGCCCCAGCATTTT.

This clonotype came up many times. The chain links TRBV27 to TRBJ2-1, with TRBD1 matching 10 bases. The junction had 6 bases not matched to a gene; V was cut back by 4 bases and J by 3 bases. This CDR3 has 16 amino acids. Germline-derived CDR1 and CDR2 are MNHEY and SMNVEV (reference sequence). The CDR3 nucleotides read TGTGCCAGCAGTTCGCCCGGGACAGGGGTCTACAATGAGCAGTTCTTC. Translated, it gives CASSSPGTGVYNEQFF.

This clonotype came up once. A far larger clone is a single base away, which makes a read error likely. The chain carries TRBV28 and TRBJ2-7; a possible D gene is TRBD1 (6 bases). The V end was cut by 4 bases, the J end by 7 bases, with 23 bases between. This CDR3 has 16 amino acids. Germline V CDR1 and CDR2: MDHEN, SYDVKM. CDR3 sequence: CASSSPSGQNYNEQYF. As DNA, the CDR3 is TGTGCCAGCAGTTCCCCGAGCGGACAGAACTACAATGAGCAGTACTTC. The whole variable domain, filled in from reference TRBV28 and TRBJ2-7, reads DVKVTQSSRYLVKRTGEKVFLECVQDMDHENMFWYRQDPGLGLRLIYFSYDVKMKEKGDIPEGYSVSREKKERFSLILESASTNQTSMYLCASSSPSGQNYNEQYFGPGTRLTVT.

This clonotype was counted many times. The chain employs TRBV12-5 and TRBJ2-7, with D perhaps TRBD1 or TRBD2 (5 bases each). V lost 7 bases and J 5 bases, leaving 21 bases between the germline ends. CDR1 LGHNT and CDR2 FRNRAP come from the germline V gene. CDR3 length: 15 residues. CDR3 residues: CASAPAGALRDEQYF. CDR3 sequence (DNA): TGTGCTAGTGCTCCAGCCGGGGCCCTTAGGGACGAGCAGTACTTC.

The table lists this clonotype with a few counts. The chain is built from TRBV3-1 and TRBJ1-1, with D hard to call. Germline V gene lookup returns CDR1 LGHDT and CDR2 YNNKEL (reference sequence). V was clipped by 4 bases and J by 1 base, with 16 bases between them. This CDR3 has 16 amino acids. The CDR3 bases are TGTGCCAGCAGCCCTTACGGGTTCCTCACGAACACTGAAGCTTTCTTT. Protein product: CASSPYGFLTNTEAFF.

The sample holds many counts of this clonotype. The rearrangement links TRBV11-2 to TRBJ1-1; D unresolved. Germline CDR1 SGHAT, CDR2 FQNNGV. Trimming shortened V by 2 bases and J by 2 bases, and 6 bases separated the two germline ends. This CDR3 spans 13 amino acids. CDR3 sequence (DNA): TGTGCCAGCAGCTTACAGGCCAACACTGAAGCTTTCTTT. This sequence encodes CASSLQANTEAFF.

The chain links TRBV5-6 to TRBJ2-7; 8 nucleotides align to TRBD1. The germline V gene encodes CDR1 SGHDT and CDR2 YYEEEE. Trimming at V came to 4 bases and at J to 3 bases, leaving 9 bases not matched to a gene. The CDR3 is 15 amino acids. CDR3 residues: CASSTTGGSGYEQYF. The CDR3 bases are TGTGCCAGCAGCACAACAGGGGGTTCCGGCTACGAGCAGTACTTC.

This clonotype has ten or more counts. The chain combines TRBV28 with TRBJ1-2, with a possible D match to TRBD1 (5 bases). Germline loops: CDR1 MDHEN, CDR2 SYDVKM. The germline V and J ends were trimmed by 5 bases and 5 bases, with 15 bases remaining between them. The CDR3 runs to 14 residues. CDR3 bases: TGTGCCAGCAGTCGAGGTGGGGGTTGGTATGGCTACACCTTC. This gives the protein CASSRGGGWYGYTF.

Of note for this clonotype: A far larger clone is one base from this, pointing to a likely read error. V is TRBV28 and J is TRBJ2-1; D might be TRBD2 (5 bases). Germline CDR1 reads MDHEN; CDR2 reads SYDVKM. V was shortened by 6 bases and J by 10 bases, with 13 bases between the two germline ends. CDR3 size: 12 residues. CDR3: CASSPGRYEQFF. For the CDR3, the DNA is TGTGCCAGCAGCCCGGGGAGATACGAGCAGTTCTTC.

This clonotype came up many times. The V call is TRBV6-6, the J call TRBJ1-2; D unclear. CDR3 size: 12 residues. The V gene lost 8 bases and the J gene lost 7 bases, with 14 bases spanning the gap. Germline CDR1 reads MNHNY; CDR2 reads SVGAGI (reference sequence). The CDR3 loop reads CASGWGGGGYTF. In nucleotides, the CDR3 is TGTGCCAGCGGTTGGGGAGGTGGTGGCTACACCTTC.

This clonotype was recorded at least ten times. The chain joins TRBV7-2 to TRBJ1-1; D might be TRBD1 (5 bases). Trimming took off 2 bases at V and 1 base at J, with 11 bases between the two ends. The CDR3 covers 15 residues. Germline CDR1 reads SGHTA; CDR2 reads FQGNSA. Here the CDR3 reads CASSLRDPTNTEAFF. The CDR3 bases are TGTGCCAGCAGCTTACGGGACCCCACGAACACTGAAGCTTTCTTT.